The clone carrying this TCR beta chain has ten or more counts. What it binds is not known. This entry comes from a study of CD8 T cells in ankylosing spondylitis. Study observations and caveats: The study identified a TCR beta motif of several highly homologous variants that appeared characteristic of ankylosing spondylitis blood. Significant enrichment of disease-linked clones was reported in matched ankylosing spondylitis synovial fluid.

By quantitative 5'-RACE with molecular barcodes, the TCR beta libraries were made. TCRdb itself ran the 5' RACE reads through MiXCR, one entry per CDR3 protein. The table has about 130,000 distinct CDR3 sequences, about an eighth seen once; the top ten hold around 4.1%. With 4 bases removed from V and 6 bases from J, the gap between germline ends came to 13 bases. This CDR3 is built from 14 residues. From germline, CDR1 is LGHNA and CDR2 YNFKEQ. This sequence was found in a female donor with ankylosing spondylitis or in good health (not recorded which). Specimen: blood, either unsorted or a sorted T cell fraction (not recorded which). V is TRBV4-2 and J is TRBJ1-5, with TRBD1 as a possible D gene (6 bases). The chain's CDR3 is CASSPEAGAQPQHF. The DNA for the CDR3 is TGTGCCAGCAGCCCAGAAGCAGGGGCTCAGCCCCAGCATTTT.